This T cell receptor (beta chain) stems from a study of CD8+CD57+ T cells in acquired aplastic anemia. The wider study: Average DNA yield from sorted CD4+ and CD8+ cells was approximately 3 ug. Whole-study findings and limits: There were over 25 CD8+ CDR3 sequences that occurred in both patients and controls. In CD8+ cells, Simpson's diversity showed no significant difference between patients and controls.

Details on this clonotype: Its specificity is not known.

Germline-derived CDR1 and CDR2 are KGHDR and SFDVKD. With V trimmed by 6 bases and J by 9 bases, 7 bases remained unmatched. The CDR3 loop spans 13 amino acids. The template for TCR beta VDJ and CDR3 sequence profiling was genomic DNA. In TCRdb, the reads were re-called with MiXCR into one record per CDR3 protein. The sample contains 150,000 to 160,000 distinct CDR3 sequences, approximately 52% of which appear only once. It was patients with CD8+CD57+ cell expansion by flow cytometry who were chosen for sequencing. Blood came from patients not yet given any therapy. This sequence originates from a human donor with aplastic anemia. This chain joins TRBV24-1 and TRBJ2-1; 7 bases map to TRBD2. The sequencing sample was made of sorted CD4+, CD8+, or CD8+CD57+ T cells (not recorded which) from PBMCs. DNA of the CDR3: TGTGCCACCAGTATTAGAGGGAGGGGTGAGCAGTTCTTC. Translated, it gives CATSIRGRGEQFF.